A single TCR beta chain is shown here with its context. Antigen specificity is unknown. CD4+ cells of the naive, central memory, regulatory and stem cell-like memory types were sorted via CD45RO/CCR7/CD25/CD127/CD95/CD27. Isolated RNA was reverse transcribed in full, so expressed TCRB transcripts were sequenced. The study sequenced naive, central memory and regulatory T cell samples to an average of roughly 3.4 million reads. TCRdb's copy holds only in-frame clones and misses some; the assay was immunoSEQ multiplex PCR. The profile shows tens of thousands of clones, about 55% of them singletons. The data derive from a study of beta chain features in type 1 diabetes. Points from the study as a whole: For type 1 diabetes patients, VDJ junctions showed fewer insertions and more deletions. The study found that naive, central memory and Treg TCRB repertoires appeared more similar in patients than in healthy donors.

The V end lost 4 bases, the J end lost 0 bases, and 11 bases lay between the germline ends. Germline-derived CDR1 and CDR2 are MNHEY and SMNVEV (reference sequence). This CDR3 contains 15 residues. The V and J genes are TRBV27 and TRBJ2-3; D is uncertain. The sequence came from a young woman in good health. The sequenced sample was Tregs from blood. The CDR3 spells CASSSIVTSTDTQYF. The CDR3 DNA reads TGTGCCAGCAGTTCAATAGTCACTAGCACAGATACGCAGTATTTT.